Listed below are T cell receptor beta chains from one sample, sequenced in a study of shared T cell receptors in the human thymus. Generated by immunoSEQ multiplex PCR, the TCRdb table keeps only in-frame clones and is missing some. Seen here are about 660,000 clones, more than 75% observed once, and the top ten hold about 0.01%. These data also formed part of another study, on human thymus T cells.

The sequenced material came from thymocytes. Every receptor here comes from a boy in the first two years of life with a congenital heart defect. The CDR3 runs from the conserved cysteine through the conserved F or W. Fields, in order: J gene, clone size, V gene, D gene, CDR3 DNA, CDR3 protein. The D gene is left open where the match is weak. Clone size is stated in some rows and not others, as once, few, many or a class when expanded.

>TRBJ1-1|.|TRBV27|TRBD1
TGTGCCAGCAGTCTACAGGGGAGGACTGAAGCTTTCTTT
CASSLQGRTEAFF
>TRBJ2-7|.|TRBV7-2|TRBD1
TGTGCCAGCAGCTTAGCGCTAAGGGGTGGGACAGGGCTCGGGGAGCAGTACTTC
CASSLALRGGTGLGEQYF
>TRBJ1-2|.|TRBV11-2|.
TGTGCCAGCAGCTTAGTGAGGGACACCACGACGGGTACCTATGGCTACACCTTC
CASSLVRDTTTGTYGYTF
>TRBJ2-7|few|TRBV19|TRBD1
TGTGCCAGTAGTAGCCCCGGGACAGGGCTGACCTACGAGCAGTACTTC
CASSSPGTGLTYEQYF
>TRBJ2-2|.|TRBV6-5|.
TGTGCCAGCAGTTACAGCCTCAAGGAGCCCGGGGAGCTGTTTTTT
CASSYSLKEPGELFF
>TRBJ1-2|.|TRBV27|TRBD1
TGTGCCAGCAGTTCCCGACAGGGAGTCTATGGCTACACCTTC
CASSSRQGVYGYTF
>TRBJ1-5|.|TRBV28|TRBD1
TGTGCCAGCAGCCCCCTCACTGGACAGGGAAACTCTTCGAGCAATCAGCCCCAGCATTTT
CASSPLTGQGNSSSNQPQHF
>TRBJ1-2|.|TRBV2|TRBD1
TGTGCCAGCAGTGAACGGGCAGGGGGCCCCTATGGCTACACCTTC
CASSERAGGPYGYTF
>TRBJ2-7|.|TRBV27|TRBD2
TGTGCCAGCAGTTTATCCACGCCCTCGGGGACTAGCGGTTACGAGCAGTACTTC
CASSLSTPSGTSGYEQYF
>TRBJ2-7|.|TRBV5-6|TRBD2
TGTGCCAGCAGCCGCACAAGACTAGCGGGATTCTACGAGCAGTACTTC
CASSRTRLAGFYEQYF
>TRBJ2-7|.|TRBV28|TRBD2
TGTGCCAGCAGTTGCCCCGATAGCGGGATGCGGGTCGAGCAGTACTTC
CASSCPDSGMRVEQYF
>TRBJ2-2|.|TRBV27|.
TGTGCCAGCAGTCAAGATCCTACCCTTTCTCTAGGGGAGCTGTTTTTT
CASSQDPTLSLGELFF
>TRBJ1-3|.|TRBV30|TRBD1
TGTGCCTGGGGCCAGGGGGCGGATGGAAACACCATATATTTT
CAWGQGADGNTIYF
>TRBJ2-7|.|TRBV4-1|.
TGCGCCAGCAGCCAAGAAAAGGGAGTCTACGAGCAGTACTTC
CASSQEKGVYEQYF
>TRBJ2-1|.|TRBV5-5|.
TGTGCCAGCAGCTTACCCTACCTATTATACAATGAGCAGTTCTTC
CASSLPYLLYNEQFF
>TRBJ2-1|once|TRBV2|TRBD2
TGTGCCAGCAGTTCTCCTAGCGGGAGGTATTACAATGAGCAGTTCTTC
CASSSPSGRYYNEQFF
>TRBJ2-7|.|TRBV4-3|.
TGCGCCAGCAGCCCGGGCGCTAGCCGCCATCCAGACGAGCAGTACTTC
CASSPGASRHPDEQYF
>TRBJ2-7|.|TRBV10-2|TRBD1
TGCGCCAGCAGGCGGGACAGGGTGCGCGAGCAGTACTTC
CASRRDRVREQYF
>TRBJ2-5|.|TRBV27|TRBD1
TGTGCCAGCAGTTTAAAGGAGGGACAGGGTGTGGAGACCCAGTACTTC
CASSLKEGQGVETQYF
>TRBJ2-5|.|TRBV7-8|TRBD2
TGTGCCAGCAGCTTAAGTAGCGGGAGGGCCTGGGAGACCCAGTACTTC
CASSLSSGRAWETQYF
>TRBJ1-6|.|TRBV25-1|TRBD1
TGTGCCAGCAGTGACGGACAGGGGGGGAATTCACCCCTCCACTTT
CASSDGQGGNSPLHF
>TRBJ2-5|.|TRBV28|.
TGTGCCAGCAGTTTAGGCGGCAGTGACGGTGAGACCCAGTACTTC
CASSLGGSDGETQYF
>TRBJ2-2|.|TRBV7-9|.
TGTGCCAGCAGCTCCTCCTCTACGAACACCGGGGAGCTGTTTTTT
CASSSSSTNTGELFF
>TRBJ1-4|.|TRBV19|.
TGTGCCAGTAGTCACCGCCGGAAACTGTTTTTT
CASSHRRKLFF
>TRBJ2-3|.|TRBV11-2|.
TGTGCCAGCAGTTCCGGCACTAGAAACACAGATACGCAGTATTTT
CASSSGTRNTDTQYF
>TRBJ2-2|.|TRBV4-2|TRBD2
TGTGCCAGCAGCCAAAGGGCGACTAGCGCGAACACCGGGGAGCTGTTTTTT
CASSQRATSANTGELFF
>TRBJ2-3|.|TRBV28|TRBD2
TGTGCCAGCAGTTTATGCATTAGGGCGGGAGGGCCTAGGGGGCAGTATTTT
CASSLCIRAGGPRGQYF
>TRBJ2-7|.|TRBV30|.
TGTGCCTGTAAGAGGCTTCGGACGGGGGAGCAGTACTTC
CACKRLRTGEQYF